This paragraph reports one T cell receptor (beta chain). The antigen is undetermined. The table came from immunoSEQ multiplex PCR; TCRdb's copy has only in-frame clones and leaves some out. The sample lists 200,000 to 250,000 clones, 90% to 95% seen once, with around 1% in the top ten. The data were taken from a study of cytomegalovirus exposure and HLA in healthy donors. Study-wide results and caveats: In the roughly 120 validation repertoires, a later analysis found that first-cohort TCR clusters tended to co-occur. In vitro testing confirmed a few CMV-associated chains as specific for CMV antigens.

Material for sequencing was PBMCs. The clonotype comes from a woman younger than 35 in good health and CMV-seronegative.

CDR3 in amino acids: CASSRDSRNEQFF. CDR3 nucleotides: TGTGCCAGCAGTCGCGACAGTCGGAATGAGCAGTTCTTC. V is TRBV2 and J is TRBJ2-1; D may be TRBD1 (5 bases). Trimming took 5 bases from V and 7 from J, leaving 12 bases between them. CDR1 and CDR2 from the germline V gene are SNHLY and FYNNEI. The CDR3 covers 13 residues.